The 29 T cell receptor beta chains in this list originate from one sample, sequenced in a study of CXCR3-negative and CXCR3-positive naive CD8 T cells. Study results and caveats: For CXCR3-positive naive cells, TRB CDR3s were more hydrophobic than those of CXCR3-negative naive cells.

These receptors' targets are unknown. It was by 5' RACE with UMI labels that the TRB cDNA libraries were prepared. Using the 5' RACE reads, TCRdb records one entry per CDR3 protein without DNA. The table lists roughly 7,200 distinct CDR3 sequences. Sequencing was performed on naive CXCR3+ CD8+ T cells from blood. Sample subset: CD45RO-CCR7+CD27+CD95- naive CD8+ T cells expressing CXCR3 (TNR3+). The source is a human donor in good health. Some clones in this sample may be carry-over from other donors' samples.

In terms of frequency, this clonotype is medium-sized. V gene TRBV28 combines with J gene TRBJ2-7; the D call from TCRdb, TRBD1, cannot be confirmed without DNA. The CDR3 consists of 14 residues. Germline assignment: CDR1 MDHEN and CDR2 SYDVKM. The CDR3 sequence is CASSLREGLGEQYF.

This clonotype is called medium-sized (0.01 to 0.1%) based on its frequency. This sequence joins TRBV27 and TRBJ2-1; without DNA, the TCRdb call of TRBD1 cannot be checked. The CDR3 is made up of 15 amino acids. From germline, CDR1 is MNHEY and CDR2 SMNVEV (reference sequence). CDR3 amino acids: CASSNGQGFHNEQFF.

This clonotype is identified as medium-sized (0.01 to 0.1%) from frequency. This chain connects TRBV29-1 to TRBJ1-1. Germline CDR1 and CDR2: SQVTM and ANQGSEA. The CDR3 covers 12 residues. CDR3 residues: CSVQDSGFEAFF.

Its frequency marks this clonotype as medium-sized. The chain carries TRBV18 and TRBJ2-5; checking the TCRdb D call of TRBD2 is not possible without DNA. CDR1 and CDR2 (germline): KGHSH, LQKENI. CDR3 length equals 17 residues. CDR3 sequence: CASSPARGRANLETQYF.

By frequency, this clonotype registers medium-sized. The chain recombines TRBV29-1 with TRBJ2-5. This CDR3 is 14 amino acids long. Germline V gives CDR1 SQVTM, CDR2 ANQGSEA. CDR3 residues: CSVDWPAAKETQYF. Complete variable domain (other parts from reference TRBV29-1 and TRBJ2-5): SAVISQKPSRDICQRGTSLTIQCQVDSQVTMMFWYRQQPGQSLTLIATANQGSEATYESGFVIDKFPISRPNLTFSTLTVSNMSPEDSSIYLCSVDWPAAKETQYFGPGTRLLVL.

The gene calls are TRBV24-1 and TRBJ2-2; the TCRdb D gene call, TRBD1, has no DNA to confirm it. CDR1 KGHDR and CDR2 SFDVKD come from the germline V gene. The CDR3 runs 13 residues. The chain's CDR3 is CATSDSPAGELFF.

In terms of frequency, this clonotype is medium-sized. V is TRBV9 and J is TRBJ2-2; the D gene TCRdb calls, TRBD2, cannot be checked with no DNA. The CDR3 runs 15 residues. Germline CDR1 reads SGDLS; CDR2 reads YYNGEE. This CDR3 reads CASSVEGPAEGELFF.

V gene TRBV29-1 combines with J gene TRBJ2-7; there is no DNA to check the TCRdb D call of TRBD2. Germline lookup yields CDR1 SQVTM and CDR2 ANQGSEA. This CDR3 has 15 amino acids. CDR3 residues: CSVEGTSGGFYEQYF.

This rearrangement joins TRBV2 to TRBJ2-5. The germline gives CDR1 SNHLY, CDR2 FYNNEI. The CDR3 length is 13 residues. CDR3 loop: CASSERFQETQYF.

The chain recombines TRBV6-5 with TRBJ1-6; the D call of TRBD1 rests on TCRdb alone, since no DNA is present to check it. The CDR3 runs to 16 residues. Germline lookup yields CDR1 MNHEY and CDR2 SVGAGI. CDR3 sequence: CASSYVGLMDNSPLHF.

The gene calls are TRBV18 and TRBJ2-1; without DNA, the TCRdb call of TRBD2 cannot be checked. The CDR3 covers 14 residues. Per the germline V gene, CDR1 is KGHSH and CDR2 is LQKENI. The CDR3 spells CASSLPAAVYEQFF.

CDR3 sequence: CASSPTSYNEQFF. The chain combines TRBV5-1 with TRBJ2-1; lacking DNA, the TRBD2 call made by TCRdb goes unchecked. This CDR3 is built from 13 residues. In germline, CDR1 is SGHRS, CDR2 YFSETQ. Combining the CDR3 with reference TRBV5-1 and TRBJ2-1 gives the whole variable domain KAGVTQTPRYLIKTRGQQVTLSCSPISGHRSVSWYQQTPGQGLQFLFEYFSETQRNKGNFPGRFSGRQFSNSRSEMNVSTLELGDSALYLCASSPTSYNEQFFGPGTRLTVL.

By frequency, this clonotype is medium-sized. The chain employs TRBV20-1 and TRBJ2-2; TCRdb proposes TRBD1, but this gene call is untestable without DNA. This CDR3 contains 15 residues. CDR1 DFQATT and CDR2 SNEGSKA come from the germline V gene (reference sequence). The CDR3 spells CSASGAGQNTGELFF.

CDR3 amino acids: CASSVSGQGNQPQHF. The chain recombines TRBV25-1 with TRBJ1-5; the D call from TCRdb, TRBD1, cannot be confirmed without DNA. Germline CDR1 MGHDK, CDR2 SYGVNS. CDR3 length equals 15 residues.

The chain combines TRBV7-9 with TRBJ2-4. The CDR3 contains 14 residues. CDR1 SEHNR and CDR2 FQNEAQ come from the germline V gene (reference sequence). The CDR3 spells CASSPDIAKNIQYF.

This clonotype is deemed medium-sized by its frequency. The rearrangement links TRBV29-1 to TRBJ2-1; TCRdb gives TRBD2 as the D gene, but with no DNA this cannot be confirmed. This CDR3 is built from 13 residues. Looked up from germline, CDR1 is SQVTM and CDR2 is ANQGSEA. CDR3 protein: CSVGAGGTNEQFF.

The rearrangement links TRBV27 to TRBJ2-7; TCRdb proposes TRBD1, but this gene call is untestable without DNA. CDR1 is MNHEY, CDR2 SMNVEV, per germline (reference sequence). The CDR3 sequence is 16 residues long. The CDR3 loop reads CASSLAGQGIYYEQYF.

This clonotype is deemed medium-sized by its frequency. The chain carries TRBV6-5 and TRBJ2-7; TCRdb designates TRBD1, a call that cannot be tested without DNA. Germline CDR1 and CDR2: MNHEY and SVGAGI. This CDR3 region has 16 residues. CDR3 residues: CASIPLGTGSFYEQYF.

This clonotype counts as medium-sized by frequency. The V gene is TRBV27, the J gene TRBJ2-7; TCRdb's D gene call, TRBD1, goes unchecked for lack of DNA. The CDR3 loop spans 13 amino acids. The V gene's germline CDR1 is MNHEY and CDR2 SMNVEV (reference sequence). The CDR3 is CASSLGRAYEQYF.

This chain uses TRBV28 with TRBJ2-5; TCRdb lists TRBD1, though no DNA is available to test this call. Germline-derived CDR1 and CDR2 are MDHEN and SYDVKM. This CDR3 is built from 15 residues. Here the CDR3 reads CASCRTREAQETQYF.

Considering frequency, this clonotype is medium-sized. V is TRBV5-1 and J is TRBJ2-7; TCRdb indicates TRBD1, and absent DNA this call remains unverified. The CDR3 loop spans 15 amino acids. Germline assignment: CDR1 SGHRS and CDR2 YFSETQ. The CDR3 here is CASSHPAGISYEQYF. The full variable domain, with the rest looked up from reference TRBV5-1 and TRBJ2-7, is KAGVTQTPRYLIKTRGQQVTLSCSPISGHRSVSWYQQTPGQGLQFLFEYFSETQRNKGNFPGRFSGRQFSNSRSEMNVSTLELGDSALYLCASSHPAGISYEQYFGPGTRLTVT.

Its frequency marks this clonotype as medium-sized. V gene TRBV5-1 combines with J gene TRBJ2-1; TCRdb calls TRBD2, which cannot be checked without DNA. There are 15 residues in the CDR3. From germline, CDR1 is SGHRS and CDR2 YFSETQ. The CDR3 spells CASSWTSGDYNEQFF.

This clonotype is medium-sized (0.01 to 0.1%) by frequency. The chain uses TRBV7-9 and TRBJ1-1; the D call of TRBD1 rests on TCRdb alone, since no DNA is present to check it. This CDR3 spans 15 amino acids. Germline V gene lookup returns CDR1 SEHNR and CDR2 FQNEAQ (reference sequence). This CDR3 reads CASQGGKGGDTEAFF.

In terms of frequency, this clonotype is medium-sized. J is TRBJ2-7 and V is TRBV18. This CDR3 has 14 amino acids. Germline V CDR1 and CDR2: KGHSH, LQKENI. The CDR3 here is CASSPPQVSYEQYF.

The genes are TRBV2 and TRBJ2-3; TCRdb outputs TRBD1, but without DNA this stays unchecked. There are 15 residues in the CDR3. The germline CDR1 and CDR2 sequences are SNHLY and FYNNEI. Here the CDR3 reads CASSEPRTGTDTQYF.

This clonotype is labeled medium-sized based on frequency. The gene calls are TRBV7-2 and TRBJ1-4; lacking DNA, the TRBD1 call made by TCRdb goes unchecked. CDR3 length: 15 residues. Per germline, CDR1 SGHTA and CDR2 FQGNSA. This chain's CDR3 is CASSFRAATNEKLFF.

In terms of frequency, this clonotype is medium-sized. The chain uses TRBV20-1 and TRBJ2-2; absent DNA, TCRdb's TRBD2 call cannot be checked. Germline lookup yields CDR1 DFQATT and CDR2 SNEGSKA (reference sequence). The CDR3 length is 13 residues. The chain's CDR3 is CSVYSGYTGELFF.

Judged by frequency, this clonotype is medium-sized (0.01 to 0.1%). The chain links TRBV10-2 to TRBJ2-1. Germline CDR1 WSHSY, CDR2 SAAADI. This CDR3 spans 13 amino acids. The CDR3 sequence: CASSESNYHEQFF.

This sequence joins TRBV29-1 and TRBJ2-7; TCRdb calls TRBD1, which cannot be checked without DNA. The CDR3 is made up of 13 amino acids. Germline V lookup: CDR1 SQVTM, CDR2 ANQGSEA. The CDR3 loop is CSVVDSGPYELYF.